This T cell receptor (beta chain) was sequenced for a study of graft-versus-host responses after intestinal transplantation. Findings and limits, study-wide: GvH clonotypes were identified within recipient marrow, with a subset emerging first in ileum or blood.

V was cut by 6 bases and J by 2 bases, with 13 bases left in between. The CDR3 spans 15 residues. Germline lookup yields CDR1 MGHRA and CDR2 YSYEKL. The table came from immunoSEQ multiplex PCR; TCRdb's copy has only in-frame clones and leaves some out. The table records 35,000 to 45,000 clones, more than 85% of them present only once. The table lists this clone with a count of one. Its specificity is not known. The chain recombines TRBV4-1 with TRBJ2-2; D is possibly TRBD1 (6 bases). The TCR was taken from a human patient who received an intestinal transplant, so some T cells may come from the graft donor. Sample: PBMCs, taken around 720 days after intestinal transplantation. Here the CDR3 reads CASRKTGSNTGELFF. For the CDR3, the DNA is TGCGCCAGCAGAAAGACAGGTTCCAACACCGGGGAGCTGTTTTTT.